The present T cell receptor (beta chain) was sequenced within a study of blood T cell repertoires in COVID-19. Study overall: PBMCs, B-cell-depleted T cells, or T cells were the source of the cDNA or gDNA that made up the material.

Sequenced by immunoSEQ multiplex PCR; TCRdb stores in-frame clones only, minus some. The sample has around 160,000 clones; around 90% are singletons. The CDR3 extends over 16 amino acids. Per germline, CDR1 LNHNV and CDR2 YYDKDF (reference sequence). Unmatched junction bases numbered 10, after V lost 4 bases and J lost 4 bases. This receptor was identified in a woman aged 40 to 50 who had been exposed to COVID-19. The chain links TRBV15 to TRBJ2-5; 9 nucleotides match TRBD2. The specimen sequenced was PBMCs or T cells enriched from blood (not recorded which). The CDR3 region is CATSTLREGRGETQYF. CDR3 nucleotide sequence: TGTGCCACCAGCACTCTGCGGGAGGGCCGGGGAGAGACCCAGTACTTC.